A single sample gave rise to the 13 T cell receptor beta chains below, sequenced in a study of blood T cell repertoires in COVID-19. TCRdb keeps only in-frame clones here, not all; method: immunoSEQ multiplex PCR. This table has 110,000 to 150,000 clones, about 80% appearing once. The source material was peripheral blood. The receptors here all came from a human donor in a cohort sampled during active COVID-19.

Note on this clone: The sample carries other DNA sequences with the same CDR3. The chain is built from TRBV20-1 and TRBJ2-1, with D perhaps matching TRBD2 (5 bases). The CDR3 is made up of 11 amino acids. V was trimmed by 0 bases and J by 10 bases, leaving 7 bases between them. Germline assignment: CDR1 DFQATT and CDR2 SNEGSKA (reference sequence). CDR3 in amino acids: CSARDGGEQFF. In DNA, the CDR3 is TGCAGTGCTAGAGATGGAGGAGAGCAGTTCTTC.

As DNA, the CDR3 is TGTGCCAGCAGCCGGACAGGAGTAGCGGAGACCCAGTACTTC. This encodes CASSRTGVAETQYF. The chain joins TRBV7-2 to TRBJ2-5; 7 bases agree with TRBD1. This CDR3 comprises 14 residues. V gave up 5 bases and J gave up 5 bases; unmatched junction bases: 8. The germline V gene encodes CDR1 SGHTA and CDR2 FQGNSA.

The V gene is TRBV5-1, the J gene TRBJ2-1; D unclear. CDR1 SGHRS and CDR2 YFSETQ come from the germline V gene. This CDR3 region has 12 residues. V lost 3 bases and J lost 3, with 4 bases in between. In DNA form, the CDR3 reads TGCGCCAGCAGCTCCTACTACAATGAGCAGTTCTTC. Translation: CASSSYYNEQFF.

This chain joins TRBV4-2 and TRBJ2-7, with D unresolved. CDR1 and CDR2 (germline): LGHNA, YNFKEQ. The V end was cut by 0 bases, the J end by 3 bases, with 18 bases between. The CDR3 is 17 amino acids. CDR3 DNA sequence: TGTGCCAGCAGCCAAGACTCCGGTCCCAGGTCCTTCTACGAGCAGTACTTC. Translation: CASSQDSGPRSFYEQYF.

This chain links TRBV25-1 with TRBJ1-1, with D maybe TRBD1 (5 bases). From germline, CDR1 is MGHDK and CDR2 SYGVNS. The CDR3 is made up of 14 amino acids. Deletions cut 1 base from V and 1 base from J, with 7 bases between. The CDR3 nucleotides are TGTGCCAGCAGTGAATGGGGGGGGAACACTGAAGCTTTCTTT. Residues: CASSEWGGNTEAFF.

V gene TRBV27 combines with J gene TRBJ2-7; 7 bases fit TRBD1. Germline CDR1 reads MNHEY; CDR2 reads SMNVEV (reference sequence). The CDR3 extends over 15 amino acids. After removal of 6 bases from V and 0 bases from J, the junction contained 8 bases not matched to a gene. The CDR3 region has the DNA TGTGCCAGCAGAAACGACAGGGTAGACTCCTACGAGCAGTACTTC. Its translation: CASRNDRVDSYEQYF.

The V and J genes are TRBV2 and TRBJ2-5; 8 positions agree with TRBD1. The CDR3 loop spans 16 amino acids. The V and J ends lost 2 bases and 5 bases, in that order; junction bases with no gene match: 10. Germline V lookup: CDR1 SNHLY, CDR2 FYNNEI. The CDR3 DNA is TGTGCCAGCAGTGAATCCAGGACAGGGCAGGGGGAGACCCAGTACTTC. Its protein is CASSESRTGQGETQYF.

V usage is TRBV6-1 and J usage is TRBJ1-2; tentative D call: TRBD1 (6 bases). The germline CDR1 and CDR2 sequences are MNHNS and SASEGT. The V end was cut by 2 bases, the J end by 8 bases, with 9 bases between. The CDR3 contains 12 residues. The DNA for the CDR3 is TGTGCCAGCAGTGAACGGCAGGGGGGCTACACCTTC. Its protein product is CASSERQGGYTF.

The chain employs TRBV7-2 and TRBJ2-7, with D unclear. Germline-derived CDR1 and CDR2 are SGHTA and FQGNSA. The CDR3 spans 14 residues. The V gene lost 0 bases and the J gene lost 5 bases, with 11 bases spanning the gap. The CDR3 loop is CASSLALTDHEQYF. CDR3 coding DNA: TGTGCCAGCAGCTTAGCGCTTACTGATCACGAGCAGTACTTC.

CDR3 bases: TGTGCCAGCAGCTTGAAACAGGGCTATGGCTACACCTTC. Its translation: CASSLKQGYGYTF. This chain links TRBV5-6 with TRBJ1-2; a weak D match, TRBD1 (6 bases). The germline V gene encodes CDR1 SGHDT and CDR2 YYEEEE. Trimming cost V 1 base and J 4 bases, with 8 bases left between them. The CDR3 is 13 residues long. Supplemented by reference TRBV5-6 and TRBJ1-2, the full variable domain reads DAGVTQSPTHLIKTRGQQVTLRCSPKSGHDTVSWYQQALGQGPQFIFQYYEEEERQRGNFPDRFSGHQFPNYSSELNVNALLLGDSALYLCASSLKQGYGYTFGSGTRLTVV.

The V gene is TRBV5-4, the J gene TRBJ2-3; no clear D gene. Germline loops: CDR1 SGHNT, CDR2 YYREEE (reference sequence). The CDR3 totals 13 residues. V was shortened by 0 bases and J by 7 bases, with 9 bases between the two germline ends. The CDR3 sequence is CASSLESSNTQYF. The CDR3 DNA follows: TGTGCCAGCAGCTTGGAGAGTAGCAATACGCAGTATTTT.

The V gene is TRBV5-4, the J gene TRBJ1-4; a possible D gene is TRBD1 (6 bases). Germline CDR1 SGHNT, CDR2 YYREEE (reference sequence). Trimming took off 3 bases at V and 0 bases at J, with 12 bases between the two ends. This CDR3 has 16 amino acids. CDR3 nucleotides: TGTGCCAGCAGCTGGGGGGGGGCGGCAACTAATGAAAAACTGTTTTTT. This sequence encodes CASSWGGAATNEKLFF. The full variable domain, rest sourced from reference TRBV5-4 and TRBJ1-4, is ETGVTQSPTHLIKTRGQQVTLRCSSQSGHNTVSWYQQALGQGPQFIFQYYREEENGRGNFPPRFSGLQFPNYSSELNVNALELDDSALYLCASSWGGAATNEKLFFGSGTQLSVL.

This clone was picked up one time. The rearrangement uses TRBV3-1 (or the pseudogene TRBV3-2) and TRBJ2-3; D not certain. The CDR3 loop spans 15 amino acids. Germline assignment: CDR1 LGHDT and CDR2 YNNKEL (reference sequence). V gave up 3 bases and J gave up 2 bases, with 12 bases separating them. The CDR3 DNA sequence: TGTGCCAGCAGCCATATAGTCGGTCACACAGATACGCAGTATTTT. Amino acids: CASSHIVGHTDTQYF.